This T cell receptor (beta chain) is drawn from a study of regulatory T cells in long-lasting Graves disease. Points from the study as a whole: The study found TRBV28, TRBJ1-2 and TRBJ2-5 favored in persistent disease. Those with persistent disease had in common more public clonotypes (about 3,000) than new patients (around 910).

iRepertoire HTBI primers and Arm-PCR of CDR3 regions built TCR beta libraries. Each CDR3 protein gets one entry after TCRdb re-called the multiplex PCR reads with MiXCR. The sample lists approximately 480,000 distinct CDR3 sequences; 15% to 20% were seen once. This clonotype was detected ten times or more. The antigen remains unidentified. The V end was cut by 3 bases, the J end by 7 bases, with 13 bases between. The CDR3 runs 14 residues. Germline assignment: CDR1 SNHLY and CDR2 FYNNEI. Time point given: newly diagnosed GD, antithyroid drugs for less than 3 months. RNA extracted from PBMCs served as the sequencing template. These sequences were also reported in another study, on T cells in Graves' hyperthyroidism and ophthalmopathy. From that study: The HTBI primer set drove a first-round RT-PCR of the TCR CDR3. A median roughly six months before onset, the model predicted ophthalmopathy.

The V and J genes are TRBV2 and TRBJ2-1; D is possibly TRBD1 or TRBD2 (5 bases each). Material: peripheral blood mononuclear cells (PBMCs), obtained at new diagnosis, from a patient treated with antithyroid drugs. The clonotype was recovered from a middle-aged man with Graves disease. DNA for the CDR3: TGTGCCAGCAGTGACGTGGTGAGGGGTAATGAGCAGTTCTTC. It yields the protein CASSDVVRGNEQFF.